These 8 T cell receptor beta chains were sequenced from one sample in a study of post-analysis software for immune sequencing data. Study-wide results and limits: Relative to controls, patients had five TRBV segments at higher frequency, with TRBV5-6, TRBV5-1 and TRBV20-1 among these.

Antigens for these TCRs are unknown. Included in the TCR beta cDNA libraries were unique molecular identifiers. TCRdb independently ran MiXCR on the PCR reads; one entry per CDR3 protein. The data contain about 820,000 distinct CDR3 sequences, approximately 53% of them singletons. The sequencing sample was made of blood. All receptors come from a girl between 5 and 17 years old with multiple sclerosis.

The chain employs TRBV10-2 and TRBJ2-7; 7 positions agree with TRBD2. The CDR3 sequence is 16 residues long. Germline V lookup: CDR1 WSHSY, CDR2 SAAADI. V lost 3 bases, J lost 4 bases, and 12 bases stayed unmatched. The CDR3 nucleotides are TGCGCCAGCAGTGATCGAGGGACTACCTTTGGTTACGAGCAGTACTTC. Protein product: CASSDRGTTFGYEQYF.

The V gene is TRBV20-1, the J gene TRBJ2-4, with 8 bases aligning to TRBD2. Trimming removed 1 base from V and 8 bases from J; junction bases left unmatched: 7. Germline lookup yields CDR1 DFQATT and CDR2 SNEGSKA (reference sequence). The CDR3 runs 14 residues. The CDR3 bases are TGCAGTGCTAGAGCCGGGGGGGCCGGGTACATTCAGTACTTC. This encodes CSARAGGAGYIQYF.

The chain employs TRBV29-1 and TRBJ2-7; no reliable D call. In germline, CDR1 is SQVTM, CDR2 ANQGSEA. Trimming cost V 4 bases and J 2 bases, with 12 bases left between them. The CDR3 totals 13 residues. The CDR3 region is CSVAYPVTYEQYF. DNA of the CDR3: TGCAGCGTTGCCTATCCGGTAACCTACGAGCAGTACTTC.

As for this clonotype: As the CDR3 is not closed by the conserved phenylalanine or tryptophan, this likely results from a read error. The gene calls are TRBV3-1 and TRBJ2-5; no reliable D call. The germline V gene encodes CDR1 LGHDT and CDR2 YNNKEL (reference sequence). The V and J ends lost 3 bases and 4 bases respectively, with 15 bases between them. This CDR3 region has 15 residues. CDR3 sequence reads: CASSHRLILRETQYC. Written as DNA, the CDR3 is TGTGCCAGCAGCCACCGACTCATTCTGCGAGAGACCCAGTACTGC.

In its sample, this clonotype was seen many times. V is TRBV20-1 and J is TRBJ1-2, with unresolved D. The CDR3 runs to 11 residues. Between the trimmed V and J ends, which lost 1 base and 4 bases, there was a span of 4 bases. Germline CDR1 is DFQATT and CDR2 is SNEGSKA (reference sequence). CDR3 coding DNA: TGCAGTGCTAGAGTTGGCTATGGCTACACCTTC. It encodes CSARVGYGYTF.

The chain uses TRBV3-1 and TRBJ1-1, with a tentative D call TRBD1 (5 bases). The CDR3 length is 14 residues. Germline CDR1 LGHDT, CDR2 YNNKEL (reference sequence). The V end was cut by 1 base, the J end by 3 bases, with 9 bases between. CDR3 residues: CASSQVSGDTEAFF. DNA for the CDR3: TGTGCCAGCAGCCAAGTCTCGGGGGACACTGAAGCTTTCTTT. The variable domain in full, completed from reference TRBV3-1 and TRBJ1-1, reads DTAVSQTPKYLVTQMGNDKSIKCEQNLGHDTMYWYKQDSKKFLKIMFSYNNKELIINETVPNRFSPKSPDKAHLNLHINSLELGDSAVYFCASSQVSGDTEAFFGQGTRLTVV.

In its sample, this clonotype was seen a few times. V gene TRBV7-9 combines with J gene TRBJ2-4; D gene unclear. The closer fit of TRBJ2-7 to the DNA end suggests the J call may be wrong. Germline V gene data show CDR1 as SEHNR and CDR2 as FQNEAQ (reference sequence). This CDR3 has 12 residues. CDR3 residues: CASSLLTDEQYF. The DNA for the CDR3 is TGTGCCAGCAGCTTACTAACAGACGAGCAGTACTTC.

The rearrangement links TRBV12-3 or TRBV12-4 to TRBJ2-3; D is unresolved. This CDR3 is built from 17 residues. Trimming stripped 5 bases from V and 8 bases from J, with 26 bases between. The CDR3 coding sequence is TGTGCCAGCAGTCTTCCTATGACGCGAGGTAATCCTGTTACGCAGTATTTT. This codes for CASSLPMTRGNPVTQYF.